This is a list of T cell receptor beta chains from one sample in a study of glioma-infiltrating T cells after dendritic cell vaccination. Assay: immunoSEQ multiplex PCR; the TCRdb copy retains only in-frame clones and omits some. The sample comprises more than 100,000 clones, roughly 79% of which are singletons, and approximately 12% rests with the top ten. Source: blood, taken before dendritic cell vaccination. The source is a human donor with glioblastoma. The CDR3 runs from the conserved cysteine through the conserved F or W. A D gene is named only where the DNA matches it firmly. Where a row states a size, it is once, few, many or the class of an expanded clone; other rows omit it.

d_gene	j_gene	abundance	v_gene	CDR3aa	CDR3nt
.	TRBJ2-4	.	TRBV19	CASNPDRAKNIQYF	TGTGCCAGTAATCCCGACAGGGCCAAAAACATTCAGTACTTC
TRBD1	TRBJ2-7	.	TRBV5-1	CASSFSFGTGAYEQYF	TGCGCCAGCAGCTTCTCTTTTGGGACAGGAGCCTACGAGCAGTACTTC
TRBD1	TRBJ1-1	.	TRBV6-1	CASSSQGERTEAFF	TGTGCCAGCAGTTCCCAGGGGGAGAGGACTGAAGCTTTCTTT
TRBD1	TRBJ2-1	.	TRBV23-1	CASSQRTGGRHNEQFF	TGCGCCAGCAGTCAACGGACAGGGGGGCGCCACAATGAGCAGTTCTTC
.	TRBJ1-6	.	TRBV7-9	CASSLFAWANLTDSPLHF	TGTGCCAGCAGCTTATTCGCTTGGGCAAACCTAACCGATTCACCCCTCCACTTT
TRBD2	TRBJ2-3	.	TRBV13	CASSGGGAGTDTQYF	TGTGCCAGCAGTGGCGGGGGGGCTGGCACAGATACGCAGTATTTT
TRBD2	TRBJ2-7	.	TRBV19	CASSITWGGAYEQYF	TGTGCCAGTAGTATAACGTGGGGGGGGGCCTACGAGCAGTACTTC
TRBD2	TRBJ2-7	.	TRBV6-5	CASRPTSGGLYEQYF	TGTGCCAGCAGACCGACTAGCGGGGGCCTCTACGAGCAGTACTTC
.	TRBJ1-5	few	TRBV19	CASSPTGYQPQHF	TGTGCCAGTAGCCCAACAGGGTATCAGCCCCAGCATTTT
.	TRBJ1-5	.	TRBV30	CAWRSAGKGNQPQHF	TGTGCCTGGAGATCTGCAGGGAAGGGCAATCAGCCCCAGCATTTT
.	TRBJ1-2	.	TRBV6-6	CASSYSGGWRVGYTF	TGTGCCAGCAGTTACTCGGGGGGGTGGCGAGTCGGCTACACCTTC
TRBD2	TRBJ2-1	.	TRBV11-3	CASSYSGGGYNEQFF	TGTGCCAGCAGCTATAGCGGGGGAGGCTACAATGAGCAGTTCTTC
.	TRBJ2-2	.	TRBV7-9	CASSLAKTGEAGELFF	TGTGCCAGCAGCTTAGCGAAAACAGGGGAGGCCGGGGAGCTGTTTTTT
.	TRBJ2-7	.	TRBV30	CAWKGAYEQYF	TGTGCCTGGAAGGGGGCCTACGAGCAGTACTTC
.	TRBJ2-7	few	TRBV6-1	CASRHRDNSYEQYF	TGTGCCAGCAGGCACCGGGACAACTCCTACGAGCAGTACTTC
TRBD1	TRBJ1-5	few	TRBV6-5	CASRRTGYSNQPQHF	TGTGCCAGCAGACGGACAGGATATAGCAATCAGCCCCAGCATTTT